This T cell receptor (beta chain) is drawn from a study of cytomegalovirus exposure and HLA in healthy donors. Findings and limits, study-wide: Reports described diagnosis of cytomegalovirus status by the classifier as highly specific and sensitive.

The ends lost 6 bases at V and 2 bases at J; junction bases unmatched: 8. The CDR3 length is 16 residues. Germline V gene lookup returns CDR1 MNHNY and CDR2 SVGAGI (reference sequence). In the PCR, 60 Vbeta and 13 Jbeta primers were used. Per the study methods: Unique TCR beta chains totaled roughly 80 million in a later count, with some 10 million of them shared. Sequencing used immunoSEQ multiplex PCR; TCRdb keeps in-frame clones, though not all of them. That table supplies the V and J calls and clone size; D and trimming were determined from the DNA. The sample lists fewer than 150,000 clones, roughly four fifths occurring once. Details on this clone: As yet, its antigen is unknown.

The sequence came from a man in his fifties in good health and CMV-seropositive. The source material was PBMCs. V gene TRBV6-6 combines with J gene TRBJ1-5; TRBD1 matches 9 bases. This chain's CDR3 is CASSIQGAGGNQPQHF. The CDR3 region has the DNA TGTGCCAGCAGCATACAGGGGGCGGGAGGCAATCAGCCCCAGCATTTT.